The 11 T cell receptor beta chains presented below share a single source sample, sequenced in a study of OX40 agonist ivuxolimab in advanced cancers. The data were produced by immunoSEQ multiplex PCR, yet TCRdb's version contains in-frame clones alone and is incomplete. The data contain 20,000 to 25,000 clones, approximately 86% of them singletons. Material: CD4+ or CD8+ T cells sorted from blood, obtained in a trial of the OX40 agonist ivuxolimab. The receptors shown here come from an adult with an advanced solid tumor such as melanoma, head and neck, liver or kidney cancer.

The chain links TRBV4-3 to TRBJ1-2; D possibly corresponds to TRBD1 (6 bases). The V gene lost 4 bases and the J gene lost 6 bases, with 12 bases spanning the gap. CDR3 length equals 13 residues. Germline V gene data show CDR1 as LGHNA and CDR2 as YSLEER. This chain's CDR3 is CASSRSQGHGYTF. Here the CDR3 DNA reads TGCGCCAGCAGCCGCTCACAGGGACATGGCTACACCTTC.

This clone showed up just once. The chain joins TRBV9 to TRBJ1-4; D ambiguous. Trimming shortened V by 0 bases and J by 4 bases, and 10 bases separated the two germline ends. The CDR3 has 15 residues. The V gene's germline CDR1 is SGDLS and CDR2 YYNGEE. CDR3 in amino acids: CASSVAVGNNEKLFF. CDR3 bases: TGTGCCAGCAGCGTAGCGGTGGGGAATAATGAAAAACTGTTTTTT.

This rearrangement joins TRBV5-1 to TRBJ2-5, with D possibly matching TRBD2 (6 bases). Trimming took off 3 bases at V and 3 bases at J, with 15 bases between the two ends. The CDR3 extends over 15 amino acids. CDR1 SGHRS and CDR2 YFSETQ come from the germline V gene. The DNA for the CDR3 is TGCGCCAGCAGCTCTGGGACTTACCCAGAAGAGACCCAGTACTTC. This gives the protein CASSSGTYPEETQYF.

The chain employs TRBV7-9 and TRBJ2-1; TRBD2 matches 9 bases. The V gene's germline CDR1 is SEHNR and CDR2 FQNEAQ (reference sequence). Germline trimming cut 2 bases from V and 5 bases from J; bases unmatched to any gene: 7. The CDR3 loop spans 16 amino acids. The CDR3 sequence is CASSLPGLALHNEQFF. In DNA form, the CDR3 reads TGTGCCAGCAGCTTACCCGGACTAGCGCTGCACAATGAGCAGTTCTTC.

In the case of this clone: The same CDR3 can be traced to other DNA sequences in this sample. The CDR3 spells CASSLEAGGPYEQYF. CDR3 nucleotide sequence: TGCGCCAGCAGCTTGGAGGCGGGAGGGCCCTACGAGCAGTACTTC. This rearrangement joins TRBV5-1 to TRBJ2-7; 9 positions match TRBD2. The trim removed 0 bases at V and 2 bases at J, leaving 3 bases unmatched. This CDR3 is built from 15 residues. Per the germline V gene, CDR1 is SGHRS and CDR2 is YFSETQ. The whole variable domain, remainder taken from reference TRBV5-1 and TRBJ2-7, is KAGVTQTPRYLIKTRGQQVTLSCSPISGHRSVSWYQQTPGQGLQFLFEYFSETQRNKGNFPGRFSGRQFSNSRSEMNVSTLELGDSALYLCASSLEAGGPYEQYFGPGTRLTVT.

This sequence joins TRBV5-6 and TRBJ2-5; perhaps TRBD1 as D (7 bases). The germline V gene has CDR1 SGHDT and CDR2 YYEEEE. The CDR3 has 15 amino acids. Trimming removed 0 bases from V and 5 bases from J, with 14 bases in between. CDR3 in DNA: TGTGCCAGCAGCTTGGGTGGGCAGGGGGGCGAGACCCAGTACTTC. Its protein product is CASSLGGQGGETQYF.

This clone was seen only a few times. The V and J genes are TRBV29-1 and TRBJ2-5, with 13 bases that match TRBD2. Looked up from germline, CDR1 is SQVTM and CDR2 is ANQGSEA. V gave up 1 base and J gave up 5 bases; unmatched junction bases: 10. CDR3 length: 17 residues. Here the CDR3 reads CSVEGQTSGGRSETQYF. CDR3 coding DNA: TGCAGCGTTGAAGGCCAGACTAGCGGGGGGCGGTCTGAGACCCAGTACTTC.

The rearrangement uses TRBV5-1 and TRBJ2-5; 7 nucleotides line up with TRBD2. The CDR3 contains 15 residues. CDR1 is SGHRS, CDR2 YFSETQ, per germline. J lost 4 bases, V lost 0 bases, and 6 bases had no gene match. CDR3 region: CASSLGGRGSETQYF. As DNA, the CDR3 is TGCGCCAGCAGCTTGGGAGGGCGGGGGTCAGAGACCCAGTACTTC.

This sequence joins TRBV6-5 and TRBJ2-4, with D hard to call. Germline loops: CDR1 MNHEY, CDR2 SVGAGI. This CDR3 comprises 16 residues. Trimming stripped 0 bases from V and 1 base from J, with 10 bases between. The CDR3: CASSYSRSYAKNIQYF. As DNA, the CDR3 is TGTGCCAGCAGTTACTCGCGGTCTTACGCCAAAAACATTCAGTACTTC.

The chain carries TRBV18 and TRBJ1-6; D call uncertain. Trimming shortened V by 3 bases and J by 8 bases, and 8 bases separated the two germline ends. The CDR3 has 13 residues. The germline V gene encodes CDR1 KGHSH and CDR2 LQKENI. CDR3 sequence: CASSPDGDSPLHF. The CDR3 coding sequence is TGTGCCAGCTCACCGGACGGCGATTCACCCCTCCACTTT.

The chain uses TRBV5-1 and TRBJ2-1; 8 bases fit TRBD1. Germline trimming cut 1 base from V and 6 bases from J; bases unmatched to any gene: 3. Germline-derived CDR1 and CDR2 are SGHRS and YFSETQ. The CDR3 is 14 amino acids. CDR3 DNA sequence: TGCGCCAGCAGCTTGACAGGGGGAGGCAATGAGCAGTTCTTC. This sequence encodes CASSLTGGGNEQFF.